The T cell receptor (beta chain) described here comes from a study of T cell responses to AZD1222 COVID-19 vaccine. The CDR3 is 13 amino acids. Trimming removed 3 bases from V and 4 bases from J, with 9 bases in between. Germline assignment: CDR1 MNHEY and CDR2 SMNVEV (reference sequence). A word on this clone: Its antigen is unknown.

Sequencing used immunoSEQ multiplex PCR; TCRdb keeps in-frame clones, though not all of them. This table holds 210,000 or so clones, about 93% found once. General study points: Baseline seropositivity characterized only a handful of AZD1222 recipients. Per reports, nearly half of all spike-specific TCRs target regions that are unmutated in variants.

The chain combines TRBV27 with TRBJ1-2; D perhaps matches TRBD1 (5 bases). The receptor was isolated from an adult in good health. The input for sequencing was peripheral blood, taken on day 0 of MenACWY control vaccination. This chain's CDR3 is CASSLGVSYGYTF. For the CDR3, the DNA is TGTGCCAGCAGTTTGGGGGTTTCCTATGGCTACACCTTC.